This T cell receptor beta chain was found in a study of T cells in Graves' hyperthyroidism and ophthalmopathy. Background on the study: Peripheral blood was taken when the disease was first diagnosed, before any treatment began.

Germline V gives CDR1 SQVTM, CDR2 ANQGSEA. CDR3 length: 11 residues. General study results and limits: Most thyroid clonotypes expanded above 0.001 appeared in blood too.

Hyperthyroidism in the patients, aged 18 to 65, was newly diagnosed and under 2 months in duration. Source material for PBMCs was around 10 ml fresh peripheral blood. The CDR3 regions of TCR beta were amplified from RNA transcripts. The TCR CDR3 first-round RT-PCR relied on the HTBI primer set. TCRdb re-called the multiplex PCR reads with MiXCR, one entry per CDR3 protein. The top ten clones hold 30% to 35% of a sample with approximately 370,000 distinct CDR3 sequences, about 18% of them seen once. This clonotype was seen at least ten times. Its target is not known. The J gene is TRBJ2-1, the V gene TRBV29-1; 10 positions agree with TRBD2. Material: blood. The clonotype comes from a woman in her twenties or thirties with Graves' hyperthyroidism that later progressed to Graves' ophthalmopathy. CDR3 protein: CTSSGSNEQFF. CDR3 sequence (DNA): TGCACTTCTAGCGGGAGTAATGAGCAGTTCTTC.